The 8 T cell receptor beta chains presented below share a single source sample, sequenced in a study of T cell repertoires in cytomegalovirus infection. Using its own MiXCR run on the reads, TCRdb lists one record per CDR3 protein. The sample holds under 450,000 distinct CDR3 sequences; roughly 36% are singletons and the top ten take approximately 13%. The antigens for these receptors are not known. The material was cultured PBMCs, obtained from culture after CMV antigen stimulation. These receptors all stem from a human donor in good health (CMV status not recorded). Some clones in this sample may be carry-over from other donors' samples.

This clonotype occurred a few times. This sequence joins TRBV7-2 and TRBJ1-5; 7 bases align to TRBD1. J lost 1 base, V lost 2 bases, and 8 bases had no gene match. The CDR3 runs to 17 residues. CDR1 is SGHTA, CDR2 FQGNSA, per germline. The DNA for the CDR3 is TGTGCCAGCAGCTTATCTCCGGGACAGAAAAGCAATCAGCCCCAGCATTTT. Its protein product is CASSLSPGQKSNQPQHF.

This clonotype was observed a handful of times. The CDR3: CASSLWGDNQETQYF. DNA of the CDR3: TGTGCCAGCAGTTTATGGGGGGACAACCAAGAGACCCAGTACTTC. The chain uses TRBV27 and TRBJ2-5; perhaps D is TRBD1 or TRBD2 (6 bases each). V lost 1 base and J lost 0, with 9 bases in between. Germline assignment: CDR1 MNHEY and CDR2 SMNVEV (reference sequence). The CDR3 is made up of 15 amino acids.

This clonotype was seen more than once but under ten times. V usage is TRBV6-2 or TRBV6-3 and J usage is TRBJ2-3; 9 positions agree with TRBD2. V was clipped by 6 bases and J by 2 bases; unmatched bases: 6. CDR3 length: 15 residues. The germline CDR1 and CDR2 sequences are MNHEY and SVGEGT. DNA for the CDR3: TGTGCCAGCAGACCTAGCGGGATATTCACAGATACGCAGTATTTT. This encodes CASRPSGIFTDTQYF.

V and J are TRBV28 and TRBJ1-1; 9 bases align to TRBD1. The CDR3 covers 16 residues. Unmatched junction bases numbered 11, after V lost 6 bases and J lost 3 bases. Germline values: CDR1 MDHEN, CDR2 SYDVKM. The CDR3 DNA reads as TGTGCCAGCAGCACCGTGGGACAGGGTTTGGACACTGAAGCTTTCTTT. Protein: CASSTVGQGLDTEAFF.

This clonotype showed up just a few times. This chain uses TRBV20-1 with TRBJ2-7, with TRBD2 matching 13 bases. In germline, CDR1 is DFQATT, CDR2 SNEGSKA (reference sequence). The V and J ends lost 0 bases and 3 bases, in that order; junction bases with no gene match: 2. This CDR3 contains 15 residues. The CDR3 DNA follows: TGCAGTGCTAGAGATAGGACTAGCGGGAGCTACGAGCAGTACTTC. Encoded protein: CSARDRTSGSYEQYF.

The rearrangement uses TRBV24-1 and TRBJ2-1; 7 bases agree with TRBD1. The CDR3 contains 13 residues. J lost 1 base, V lost 10 bases, and 3 bases had no gene match. Germline values: CDR1 KGHDR, CDR2 SFDVKD. The CDR3 DNA is TGTGCCACGACAGGGCGGTCCTACAATGAGCAGTTCTTC. This gives the protein CATTGRSYNEQFF.

This clonotype appeared a few times. CDR3 in amino acids: CASSLYRGSYEQYF. The CDR3 DNA sequence: TGTGCCAGCAGCTTGTATCGGGGTTCCTACGAGCAGTACTTC. V and J are TRBV5-4 and TRBJ2-7; maybe TRBD2 (5 bases). The CDR3 extends over 14 amino acids. The ends were cut back, 1 base at V and 1 base at J, with 9 bases in the middle. The V gene's germline CDR1 is SGHNT and CDR2 YYREEE (reference sequence).

This clonotype has a handful of counts. The V and J genes are TRBV29-1 and TRBJ2-3; D is uncertain. V was trimmed by 3 bases and J by 2 bases, leaving 6 bases between them. The CDR3 runs 12 residues. The germline CDR1 and CDR2 sequences are SQVTM and ANQGSEA. The CDR3 DNA sequence: TGCAGCGTTGATTCGAACACAGATACGCAGTATTTT. Protein: CSVDSNTDTQYF.